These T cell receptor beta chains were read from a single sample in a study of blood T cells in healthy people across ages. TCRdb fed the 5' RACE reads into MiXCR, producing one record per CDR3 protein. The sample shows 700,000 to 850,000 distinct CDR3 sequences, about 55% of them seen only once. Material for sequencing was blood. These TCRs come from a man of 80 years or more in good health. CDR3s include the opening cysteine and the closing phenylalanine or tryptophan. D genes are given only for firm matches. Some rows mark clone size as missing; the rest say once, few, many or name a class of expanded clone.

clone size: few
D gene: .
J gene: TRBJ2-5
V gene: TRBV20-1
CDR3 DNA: TGCAGTGCCAGCTACAGGGACCAGTACTTC
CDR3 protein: CSASYRDQYF

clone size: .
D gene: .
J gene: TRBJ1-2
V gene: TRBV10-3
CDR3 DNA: TGTGCCAGCAGTGATGAGGGGTACTATGGCTACACCTTC
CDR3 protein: CASSDEGYYGYTF

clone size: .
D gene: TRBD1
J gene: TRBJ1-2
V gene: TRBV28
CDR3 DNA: TGTGCCGGCAGTCCACCGGGACAGGGGGATGGCTGCACCTTC
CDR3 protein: CAGSPPGQGDGCTF

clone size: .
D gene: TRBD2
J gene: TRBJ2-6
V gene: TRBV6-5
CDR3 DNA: TGTGCCAGCAGTTCGGGAGGGCAAGGGGCCAACGTCCTGACTTTC
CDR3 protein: CASSSGGQGANVLTF

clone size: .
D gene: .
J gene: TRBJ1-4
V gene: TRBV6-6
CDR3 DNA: TGTGCCAGCAGTTCCCTCTTTGGGGGAACGAATGAAAAACTGTTTTTT
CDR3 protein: CASSSLFGGTNEKLFF

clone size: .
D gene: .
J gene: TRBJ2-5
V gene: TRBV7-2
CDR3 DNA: TGTGCCAGCAGCCCGGAAATGGCGCAAGAGACCCAGTACTTC
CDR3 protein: CASSPEMAQETQYF

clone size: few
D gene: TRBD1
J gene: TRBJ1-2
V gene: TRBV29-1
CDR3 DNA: TGCAGCGTGAGACAGGGTTGGGGCTACACCTTC
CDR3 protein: CSVRQGWGYTF

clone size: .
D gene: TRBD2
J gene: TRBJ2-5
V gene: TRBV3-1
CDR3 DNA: TGTGCCAGCAGCCCCCGGACTAGCGGAGAGGGGAAGACCCAGTACTTC
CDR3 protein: CASSPRTSGEGKTQYF

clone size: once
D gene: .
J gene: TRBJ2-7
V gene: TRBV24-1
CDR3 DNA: TGTGCCACCAGTGAGATCGGCAGGGAGGGGGGCTACGAGCAGTACTTC
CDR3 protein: CATSEIGREGGYEQYF

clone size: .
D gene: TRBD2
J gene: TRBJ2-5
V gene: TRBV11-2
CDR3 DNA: TGTGCCAGCAGCTTAGATTCCGGTTTCAAGCGGGGGGGGGAGACCCAGTACTTC
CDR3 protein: CASSLDSGFKRGGETQYF

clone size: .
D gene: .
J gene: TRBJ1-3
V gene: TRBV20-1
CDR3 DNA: TGCAGTGCGATTACGCACACCGGAAACACCATATATTTT
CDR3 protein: CSAITHTGNTIYF

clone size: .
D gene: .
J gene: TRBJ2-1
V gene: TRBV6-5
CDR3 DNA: TGTGCCAGCACCCTCCGGGAGCCCGGGGACAATGAGCAGTTCTTC
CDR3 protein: CASTLREPGDNEQFF

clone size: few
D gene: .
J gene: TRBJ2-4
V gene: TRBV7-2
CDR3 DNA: TGTGCCAGCAGCTTAAATGGTGGGGTTAACATTCAGTACTTC
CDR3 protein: CASSLNGGVNIQYF

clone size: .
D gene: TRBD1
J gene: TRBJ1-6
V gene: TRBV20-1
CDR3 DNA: TGCAGTGCTCGGACAGGGGGCGCCTATAATTCACCCCTCCACTTT
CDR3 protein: CSARTGGAYNSPLHF

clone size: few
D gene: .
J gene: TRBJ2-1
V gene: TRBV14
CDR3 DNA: TGTGCCAGCAGCCAATGGATGAGCTCCTACAATGAGCAGTTCTTC
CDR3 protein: CASSQWMSSYNEQFF

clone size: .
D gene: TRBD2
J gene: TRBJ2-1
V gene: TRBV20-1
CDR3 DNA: TGCAGTGCTAATAGGGGGCCTAGCGGGAGCAATGAGCAGTTCTTC
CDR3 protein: CSANRGPSGSNEQFF

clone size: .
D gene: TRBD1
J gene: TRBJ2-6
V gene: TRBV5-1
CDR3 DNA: TGCGCCAGCAGCTTGTGGGACAGGGCTAACGGGGCCAACGTCCTGACTTTC
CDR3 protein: CASSLWDRANGANVLTF

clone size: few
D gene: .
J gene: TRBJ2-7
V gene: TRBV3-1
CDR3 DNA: TGTGCCAGCACTCCCGGGACTGGCTACGAGCAGTACTTC
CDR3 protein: CASTPGTGYEQYF

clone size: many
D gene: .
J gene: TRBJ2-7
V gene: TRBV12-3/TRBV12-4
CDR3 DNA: TGTGCCAGCAGTTTCTACGGACGATACGAGCAGTACTTC
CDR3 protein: CASSFYGRYEQYF

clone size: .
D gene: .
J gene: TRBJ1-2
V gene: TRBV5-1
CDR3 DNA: TGCGCCAGCAGCTTCGGGTCAGGGGAAGGTCGCTACACCTTC
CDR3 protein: CASSFGSGEGRYTF

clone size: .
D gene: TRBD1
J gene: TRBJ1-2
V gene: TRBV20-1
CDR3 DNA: TGCAGTGCTAGAGAACTACAGGGGGTGAGCGGCTACACCTTC
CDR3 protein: CSARELQGVSGYTF

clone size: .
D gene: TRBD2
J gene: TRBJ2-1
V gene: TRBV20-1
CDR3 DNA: TGCAGTGCTAGAGCGGGTAGCGGGGCCTACAATGAGCAGTTCTTC
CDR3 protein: CSARAGSGAYNEQFF

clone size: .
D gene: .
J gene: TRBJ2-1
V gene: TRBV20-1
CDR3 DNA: TGCAGTGCTATGGGAGTTGGCTACAATGAGCAGTTCTTC
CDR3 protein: CSAMGVGYNEQFF

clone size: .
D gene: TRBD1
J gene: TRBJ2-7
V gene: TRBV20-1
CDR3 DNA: TGCAGTGCTAGAGACCAAGGGGGCTTCACCTGCGAGCAGTACTTC
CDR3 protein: CSARDQGGFTCEQYF

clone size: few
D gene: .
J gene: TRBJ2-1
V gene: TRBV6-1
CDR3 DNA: TGTGCCAGCAGTGAGCAGGTTGCCCCCTACAATGAGCAGTTCTTC
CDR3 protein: CASSEQVAPYNEQFF

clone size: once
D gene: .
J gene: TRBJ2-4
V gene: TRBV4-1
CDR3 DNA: TGCGCCAGCAGCCAAGGTATTGTGTCGGGATCCTACAATGAGCAGTACTTC
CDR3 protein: CASSQGIVSGSYNEQYF

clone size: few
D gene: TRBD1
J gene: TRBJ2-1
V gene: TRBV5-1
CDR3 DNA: TGCGCCAGCAGCTTTACCGGACAGGGGGTCAATGAGCAGTTCTTC
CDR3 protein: CASSFTGQGVNEQFF

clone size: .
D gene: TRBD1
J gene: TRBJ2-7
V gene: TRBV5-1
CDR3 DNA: TGCGCCAGCAGAACAGGGGTTACCTACGAGCAGTACTTC
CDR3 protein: CASRTGVTYEQYF

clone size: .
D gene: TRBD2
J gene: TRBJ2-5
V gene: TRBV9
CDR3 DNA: TGTGCCAGCAGCTCCACTAGCGTTGCGGGGGCCCAGTACTTC
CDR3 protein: CASSSTSVAGAQYF

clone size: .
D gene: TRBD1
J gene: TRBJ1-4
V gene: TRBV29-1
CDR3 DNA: TGCAGCGGGGGGAGACAGGGGGAAAAACTGTTTTTT
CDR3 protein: CSGGRQGEKLFF

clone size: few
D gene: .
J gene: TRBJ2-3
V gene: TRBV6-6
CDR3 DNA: TGTGCCAGCAGTTACGCCGGGCAGGGCACAGATACGCAGTATTTT
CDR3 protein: CASSYAGQGTDTQYF

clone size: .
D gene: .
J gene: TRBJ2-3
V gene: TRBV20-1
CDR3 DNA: TGCAGTGCTAGAGATGGGAGAATGAGGCTAAGAGATACGCAGTATTTT
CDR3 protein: CSARDGRMRLRDTQYF

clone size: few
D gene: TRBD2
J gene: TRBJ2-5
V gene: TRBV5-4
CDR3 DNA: TGTGCCAGCAGCTTGATAGCGGGGGTACAAGAGACCCAGTACTTC
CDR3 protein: CASSLIAGVQETQYF

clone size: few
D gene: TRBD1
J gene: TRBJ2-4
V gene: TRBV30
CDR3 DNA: TGTGCCTGGAGAGCGGACAGGGGCGCTGGGACTCCGTACTTC
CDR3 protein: CAWRADRGAGTPYF

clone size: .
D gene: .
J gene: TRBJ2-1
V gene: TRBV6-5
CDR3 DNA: TGTGCCAGCACGCTGCGTCAGGGAAATGAGCAGTTCTTC
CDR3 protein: CASTLRQGNEQFF

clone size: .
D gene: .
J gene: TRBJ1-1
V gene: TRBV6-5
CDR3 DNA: TGTGCCAGCAGTTACTCGCCCGGTCGGAACACTGAAGCTTTCTTT
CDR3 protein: CASSYSPGRNTEAFF

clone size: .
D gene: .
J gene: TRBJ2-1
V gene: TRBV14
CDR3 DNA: TGTGCCAGCAGCCGCTTACCAGGTGTGAGCTCCTACAATGAGCAGTTCTTC
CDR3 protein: CASSRLPGVSSYNEQFF

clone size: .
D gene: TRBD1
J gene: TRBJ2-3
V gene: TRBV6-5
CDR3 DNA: TGTGCCGTCACAGGGGGAGCCCGCACAGATACGCAGTATTTT
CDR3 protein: CAVTGGARTDTQYF

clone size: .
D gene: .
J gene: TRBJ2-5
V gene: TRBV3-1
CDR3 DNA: TGTGCCAGCAGCCAAGAATTAGCACGGGGCGAGACCCAGTACTTC
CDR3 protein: CASSQELARGETQYF

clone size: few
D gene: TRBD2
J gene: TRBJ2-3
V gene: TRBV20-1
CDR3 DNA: TGCAGTGCGAGGACTAGCGGGAGCAGATACGCGTATTTT
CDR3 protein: CSARTSGSRYAYF